Shown below are 25 T cell receptor beta chains from a single sample sequenced in a study of cytomegalovirus exposure and HLA in healthy donors (dated by TCRdb to 2015 to 2018). Library construction relied on the immunoSEQ multiplex PCR assay. For the multiplex PCR, a mixture combining 60 forward primers for TCR Vbeta segments and 13 reverse primers for TCR Jbeta segments was used. The source is immuneACCESS, and TCRdb retained only in-frame sequences with V and J called. Part of the clones is not carried over; for the studies checked, unresolved V genes explain less than half of this, and the remainder is unexplained. The table for this sample lists over 150,000 clones; roughly three quarters of them were counted only once. The ten largest clones represent about 13% of the sample. The sample taken for sequencing was PBMCs. The receptors stem from a woman between 45 and 60 years old in good health and CMV-seropositive.

This clone was detected a few times. The chain has TRBV5-1 and TRBJ2-1; D is undetermined. CDR3 length equals 13 residues. V lost 0 bases and J 4 bases, leaving 5 bases between the germline ends. In germline, CDR1 is SGHRS, CDR2 YFSETQ. CDR3 DNA sequence: TGCGCCAGCAGCTTGGACAGTTACAATGAGCAGTTCTTC. As protein: CASSLDSYNEQFF.

The chain joins TRBV5-1 to TRBJ2-3; 10 bases align to TRBD2. V was pared by 2 bases and J by 2 bases, with 14 bases of the junction left unmatched. Per germline, CDR1 SGHRS and CDR2 YFSETQ. This CDR3 has 19 amino acids. CDR3 coding DNA: TGCGCCAGCAGCTTAGGTAGACGGGTCCTAGCGGGGGACACAGATACGCAGTATTTT. It yields the protein CASSLGRRVLAGDTDTQYF.

The chain has TRBV5-4 and TRBJ1-2; perhaps TRBD1 as D (5 bases). The CDR3 extends over 15 amino acids. The V end lost 0 bases, the J end lost 5 bases, and 14 bases lay between the germline ends. In germline, CDR1 is SGHNT, CDR2 YYREEE (reference sequence). The CDR3 region has the DNA TGTGCCAGCAGCTTGGATTGGCCGGGGGGGTATGGCTACACCTTC. This sequence encodes CASSLDWPGGYGYTF.

This clone was seen a few times. The V call is TRBV18, the J call TRBJ2-3, with 8 positions matching TRBD1. Trimming removed 3 bases from V and 7 bases from J; junction bases left unmatched: 6. The CDR3 length is 14 residues. Looked up from germline, CDR1 is KGHSH and CDR2 is LQKENI. The CDR3 loop reads CASSPETGGNTQYF. The CDR3 region has the DNA TGTGCCAGCTCACCGGAAACAGGGGGAAATACGCAGTATTTT.

This rearrangement joins TRBV6-5 to TRBJ2-1, with no clear D. The V end was cut by 0 bases, the J end by 4 bases, with 10 bases between. The CDR3 contains 15 residues. Germline V gives CDR1 MNHEY, CDR2 SVGAGI. The CDR3, as DNA: TGTGCCAGCAGTTACTCGAGTCCGTTATACAATGAGCAGTTCTTC. Translating it yields CASSYSSPLYNEQFF.

The chain carries TRBV7-9 and TRBJ1-3; the D is unclear. V was trimmed by 5 bases and J by 6 bases, leaving 11 bases between them. Germline CDR1 SEHNR, CDR2 FQNEAQ (reference sequence). The CDR3 consists of 13 residues. This CDR3 reads CASSRVSENTIYF. CDR3 DNA sequence: TGTGCCAGCAGCCGAGTTTCCGAAAACACCATATATTTT.

The CDR3 here is CASRAGSSYEQYF. The CDR3 DNA reads TGCGCCAGCAGAGCGGGCAGCTCCTACGAGCAGTACTTC. The rearrangement uses TRBV5-1 and TRBJ2-7, with D perhaps TRBD2 (6 bases). CDR3 length: 13 residues. CDR1 and CDR2 from the germline V gene are SGHRS and YFSETQ. Trimming stripped 5 bases from V and 0 bases from J, with 9 bases between.

The chain employs TRBV6-5 and TRBJ2-3; D may be TRBD2 (6 bases). Germline loops: CDR1 MNHEY, CDR2 SVGAGI. The CDR3 is 13 residues long. V shed 6 bases and J shed 1 base, with 8 bases lying between them. The CDR3 loop reads CASRERGTDTQYF. The CDR3 region has the DNA TGTGCCAGCAGGGAGCGGGGCACAGATACGCAGTATTTT.

The chain is built from TRBV30 and TRBJ2-7, with D perhaps matching TRBD1 (5 bases). This CDR3 has 13 amino acids. Trimming took 0 bases from V and 5 from J, leaving 11 bases between them. The germline V gene has CDR1 GTSNPN and CDR2 SVGIG (reference sequence). In DNA, the CDR3 is TGTGCCTGGAGTGTGGGAAGGGGCAACGAGCAGTACTTC. Its translation is CAWSVGRGNEQYF.

V is TRBV2 and J is TRBJ1-3; D unresolved. This CDR3 contains 15 residues. Germline V gene sequence: CDR1 SNHLY, CDR2 FYNNEI. The V gene lost 8 bases and the J gene lost 0 bases, with 14 bases spanning the gap. CDR3 region: CASPGTDISGNTIYF. The CDR3 region has the DNA TGTGCCAGCCCCGGAACAGATATCTCTGGAAACACCATATATTTT.

This chain connects TRBV2 to TRBJ2-7, with D maybe TRBD1 (6 bases). Germline values: CDR1 SNHLY, CDR2 FYNNEI. CDR3 size: 15 residues. V lost 2 bases to trimming and J lost 4 bases, with 15 bases between them. The CDR3 nucleotides are TGTGCCAGCAGTGAATGGCGTGGGGGCATTTACGAGCAGTACTTC. It encodes CASSEWRGGIYEQYF. Looking up the rest from reference TRBV2 and TRBJ2-7 gives the full variable domain: EPEVTQTPSHQVTQMGQEVILRCVPISNHLYFYWYRQILGQKVEFLVSFYNNEISEKSEIFDDQFSVERPDGSNFTLKIRSTKLEDSAMYFCASSEWRGGIYEQYFGPGTRLTVT.

This chain links TRBV13 with TRBJ2-2; D is possibly TRBD1 (6 bases). V was shortened by 0 bases and J by 1 base, with 12 bases between the two germline ends. The CDR3 consists of 17 residues. In germline, CDR1 is PRHDT, CDR2 FYEKMQ (reference sequence). Here the CDR3 reads CASSLGGTRRNTGELFF. In nucleotides, the CDR3 is TGTGCCAGCAGCTTAGGGGGGACAAGACGGAACACCGGGGAGCTGTTTTTT.

The chain employs TRBV6-6 and TRBJ2-3; TRBD2 agrees at 8 bases. Germline V gene sequence: CDR1 MNHNY, CDR2 SVGAGI (reference sequence). V gave up 3 bases and J gave up 5 bases; unmatched junction bases: 10. This CDR3 has 16 residues. CDR3 in DNA: TGTGCCAGCAGTTATGAAGGGAGCGGGGGTGGAGATACGCAGTATTTT. Translation gives CASSYEGSGGGDTQYF.

The V and J genes are TRBV6-6 and TRBJ1-6; 10 bases match TRBD1. V lost 0 bases to trimming and J lost 10 bases; unmatched junction nucleotides: 6. The germline V gene encodes CDR1 MNHNY and CDR2 SVGAGI (reference sequence). This CDR3 contains 16 residues. The CDR3 loop is CASSYSGGQGWSPLHF. The CDR3 nucleotides read TGTGCCAGCAGTTACTCCGGGGGACAGGGGTGGTCACCCCTCCACTTT.

The genes are TRBV5-4 and TRBJ2-5, with a tentative D call TRBD1 (6 bases). Germline V CDR1 and CDR2: SGHNT, YYREEE (reference sequence). The CDR3 sequence is 14 residues long. V lost 5 bases to trimming and J lost 0 bases, with 11 bases between them. The CDR3: CASRKQGNQETQYF. CDR3 DNA sequence: TGTGCCAGCAGAAAACAGGGTAACCAAGAGACCCAGTACTTC.

The V gene is TRBV7-2, the J gene TRBJ2-7; possible D gene TRBD1, 5 bases. Germline V gives CDR1 SGHTA, CDR2 FQGNSA. The V end lost 1 base, the J end lost 6 bases, and 10 bases lay between the germline ends. The CDR3 sequence is 13 residues long. The CDR3, as DNA: TGTGCCAGCAGCTTAGAGGGGTCGAGCGAGCAGTACTTC. Amino acids: CASSLEGSSEQYF.

This rearrangement joins TRBV5-1 to TRBJ2-5; D gene ambiguous. The germline V gene has CDR1 SGHRS and CDR2 YFSETQ. The CDR3 runs 14 residues. V gave up 1 base and J gave up 2 bases, with 9 bases separating them. The CDR3 region is CASSLWSSQETQYF. Written as DNA, the CDR3 is TGCGCCAGCAGCTTGTGGTCTAGTCAAGAGACCCAGTACTTC.

The chain joins TRBV30 to TRBJ2-3; 9 nucleotides agree with TRBD2. The CDR3 is made up of 15 amino acids. Trimming at V came to 7 bases and at J to 2 bases, leaving 10 bases not matched to a gene. The V gene's germline CDR1 is GTSNPN and CDR2 SVGIG (reference sequence). The CDR3 loop reads CASIAGAIPTDTQYF. In nucleotides, the CDR3 is TGTGCCTCTATAGCGGGGGCGATCCCCACAGATACGCAGTATTTT.

The chain recombines TRBV5-1 with TRBJ2-4; TRBD2 agrees at 11 bases. CDR3 length: 17 residues. V shed 4 bases and J 3 bases; nucleotides not matched to a gene: 9. Per the germline V gene, CDR1 is SGHRS and CDR2 is YFSETQ. Here the CDR3 DNA reads TGCGCCAGCAGCCCTATAGCGGGGGGGCCGGGCAAAAACATTCAGTACTTC. Its protein is CASSPIAGGPGKNIQYF.

This chain joins TRBV5-1 and TRBJ2-1; D may be TRBD2 (5 bases). Trimming took off 2 bases at V and 8 bases at J, with 8 bases between the two ends. This CDR3 spans 12 amino acids. CDR1 SGHRS and CDR2 YFSETQ come from the germline V gene. Written as DNA, the CDR3 is TGCGCCAGCAGCTTCGGGGTGGATGAGCAGTTCTTC. Its translation is CASSFGVDEQFF.

The CDR3 protein is CASSEDYRSSYEQYF. The CDR3 DNA is TGTGCCAGCAGTGAAGATTACAGGAGCTCCTACGAGCAGTACTTC. This chain uses TRBV6-1 with TRBJ2-7, with a tentative D call TRBD1 (5 bases). Germline CDR1 reads MNHNS; CDR2 reads SASEGT. Trimming left V 1 base short and J 0 bases short, with 10 bases between. The CDR3 contains 15 residues.

This clone was detected only a few times. V and J are TRBV5-5 and TRBJ2-1; TRBD1 aligns across 8 bases. Trimming took 1 base from V and 8 from J; bases not matched to a gene: 11. CDR1 is SGHKS and CDR2 is YYEKEE in the germline V gene (reference sequence). This CDR3 has 16 residues. The CDR3 region is CASSLRSGGGSDEQFF. The DNA of the CDR3 is TGTGCCAGCAGCTTGAGATCAGGGGGCGGTAGCGATGAGCAGTTCTTC. The complete variable domain, with remaining parts taken from reference TRBV5-5 and TRBJ2-1, reads DAGVTQSPTHLIKTRGQQVTLRCSPISGHKSVSWYQQVLGQGPQFIFQYYEKEERGRGNFPDRFSARQFPNYSSELNVNALLLGDSALYLCASSLRSGGGSDEQFFGPGTRLTVL.

Remarks on this clone: This sample includes further DNA sequences coding for the same CDR3. The V call is TRBV19, the J call TRBJ1-2; maybe TRBD1 (5 bases). Per germline, CDR1 LNHDA and CDR2 SQIVND (reference sequence). This CDR3 comprises 15 residues. V was clipped by 3 bases and J by 0 bases, with 11 bases between them. DNA of the CDR3: TGTGCCAGTAGTATCTGGGCGACAGCTAACTATGGCTACACCTTC. Translated, it gives CASSIWATANYGYTF. The full variable domain, with the rest looked up from reference TRBV19 and TRBJ1-2, is DGGITQSPKYLFRKEGQNVTLSCEQNLNHDAMYWYRQDPGQGLRLIYYSQIVNDFQKGDIAEGYSVSREKKESFPLTVTSAQKNPTAFYLCASSIWATANYGYTFGSGTRLTVV.

The V call is TRBV9, the J call TRBJ1-1; D unresolved. Trimming cost V 2 bases and J 3 bases, with 17 bases left between them. This CDR3 has 16 amino acids. Germline V gene lookup returns CDR1 SGDLS and CDR2 YYNGEE. The CDR3 here is CASSVSYEGLHTEAFF. The CDR3 DNA sequence: TGTGCCAGCAGCGTTTCCTACGAGGGCTTGCACACTGAAGCTTTCTTT. The full variable domain, its missing parts supplied by reference TRBV9 and TRBJ1-1, is DSGVTQTPKHLITATGQRVTLRCSPRSGDLSVYWYQQSLDQGLQFLIQYYNGEERAKGNILERFSAQQFPDLHSELNLSSLELGDSALYFCASSVSYEGLHTEAFFGQGTRLTVV.

The rearrangement links TRBV30 to TRBJ2-1, with a possible D match to TRBD1 (6 bases). Germline-derived CDR1 and CDR2 are GTSNPN and SVGIG (reference sequence). The V gene lost 2 bases and the J gene lost 9 bases, with 17 bases spanning the gap. The CDR3 covers 14 residues. As DNA, the CDR3 is TGTGCCTGGAGTTTGACGACAGGATGGGGTGAGCAGTTCTTC. This sequence encodes CAWSLTTGWGEQFF.